This T cell receptor beta chain stems from a study of cytomegalovirus exposure and HLA in healthy donors. Whole-study results and caveats: High specificity and sensitivity for cytomegalovirus status were reported for the classifier. Rare sequences made up most TCRs, while some public TCRs were found in many donors. In a later analysis, first-cohort TCR clusters were found to tend to co-occur in the roughly 120 validation repertoires. Associated with cytomegalovirus, according to the listing, were 150 to 200 TCR beta chains.

Profiling relied on immunoSEQ multiplex PCR, and the TCRdb table lists in-frame clones only, not all of them. The repertoire includes approximately 170,000 clones, approximately 80% of them detected once, and 2% to 2.5% sits in the top ten. CDR1 SGHRS and CDR2 YFSETQ come from the germline V gene. Unmatched junction bases numbered 6, after V lost 4 bases and J lost 3 bases. The CDR3 consists of 17 residues. Concerning this clone: The antigen remains undetermined.

This chain uses TRBV5-1 with TRBJ2-1, with 14 bases that match TRBD2. The receptor was derived from a man aged 30 to 45 in good health and CMV-seropositive. Sequencing was carried out using PBMCs. CDR3 amino acids: CASSPGLAGADYNEQFF. For the CDR3, the DNA is TGCGCCAGCAGCCCGGGACTAGCGGGGGCAGACTACAATGAGCAGTTCTTC.